The 9 T cell receptor beta chains given below trace back to one sample, sequenced in a study of T-cell memory formation after mild COVID-19 (dated by TCRdb to the early 2020s). The library relied on 5' RACE. For sequencing, an Illumina NovaSeq 6000 was employed. The raw public reads went through TCRdb reprocessing: fastp at Q25, MiXCR clone calling, in-frame beta chains kept. Each CDR3 protein appears once, grouped with its most common genes and DNA. In all, the sample holds under 550,000 distinct CDR3 sequences, and around 17% of those were seen once. Roughly 21% of the sample comes from the top ten. Sequences were obtained from PBMCs or a T cell subset sorted from them (not recorded which). The receptors come from a man younger than 35 who had mild COVID-19 (a few samples of this study predate the infection). The sample titles of this study are shuffled in the database, so cell type and time point are left out; the donor was told from shared clones.

V gene TRBV20-1 combines with J gene TRBJ2-3; D is ambiguous. The germline V gene has CDR1 DFQATT and CDR2 SNEGSKA (reference sequence). The CDR3 totals 11 residues. CDR3 DNA sequence: TGCAGCACTACTAGCACAGATACGCAGTATTTT. Protein sequence: CSTTSTDTQYF.

The V call is TRBV7-8, the J call TRBJ2-7; D remains unclear. The CDR3 sequence is 16 residues long. With 5 bases removed from V and 2 bases from J, the gap between germline ends came to 19 bases. The germline gives CDR1 SGHVS, CDR2 FQNEAQ. The CDR3 loop is CASSPTLGRIAYEQYV. As DNA, the CDR3 is TGTGCCAGCAGCCCAACTCTAGGTCGTATCGCCTACGAGCAGTACGTC.

V usage is TRBV7-2 and J usage is TRBJ2-3; the match to TRBD2 covers 10 bases. The J segment lost 10 bases and the V segment lost 4 bases, leaving 17 bases of the junction unmatched. This CDR3 spans 17 amino acids. Looked up from germline, CDR1 is SGHTA and CDR2 is FQGNSA. Here the CDR3 reads CASSSRGGLARTGAQYF. The CDR3 nucleotides are TGTGCCAGCAGCTCCCGGGGGGGACTAGCGAGGACGGGGGCGCAGTATTTT.

The chain carries TRBV7-9 and TRBJ1-1; TRBD1 matches at 7 bases. J was trimmed by 6 bases and V by 4 bases; bases with no gene match: 5. The length of the CDR3 is 13 residues. CDR1 is SEHNR and CDR2 is FQNEAQ in the germline V gene (reference sequence). The CDR3 loop is CASSSTGIPEAFF. The CDR3 DNA reads TGTGCCAGCAGCTCGACAGGGATCCCTGAAGCTTTCTTT.

Here the CDR3 DNA reads TGTGCCAGCAGCCTATCGGGACCGGATTATGGCTACACCTTC. Translation: CASSLSGPDYGYTF. The rearrangement links TRBV5-6 to TRBJ1-2; D might be TRBD1 (5 bases). The CDR3 has 14 amino acids. CDR1 and CDR2 (germline): SGHDT, YYEEEE. V was trimmed by 4 bases and J by 5 bases, leaving 15 bases between them.

The J gene is TRBJ2-3, the V gene TRBV20-1; 7 nucleotides line up with TRBD2. CDR1 DFQATT and CDR2 SNEGSKA come from the germline V gene (reference sequence). The length of the CDR3 is 15 residues. J was trimmed by 3 bases and V by 6 bases; bases with no gene match: 12. CDR3 amino acids: CSASPSGTRTDTQYF. In nucleotides, the CDR3 is TGCAGTGCCAGCCCGAGCGGGACGAGGACAGATACGCAGTATTTT.

The rearrangement links TRBV7-6 to TRBJ1-1; the match to TRBD1 covers 7 bases. Trimming at V came to 5 bases and at J to 5 bases, leaving 11 bases not matched to a gene. The CDR3 length is 15 residues. Germline V lookup: CDR1 SGHVS, CDR2 FNYEAQ. The CDR3 protein is CASSPSDRAGTEAFF. Written as DNA, the CDR3 is TGTGCCAGCAGCCCCAGCGACAGGGCGGGGACTGAAGCTTTCTTT.

This clonotype was detected a few times. The chain joins TRBV7-2 to TRBJ1-2; no definite D call. The germline gives CDR1 SGHTA, CDR2 FQGNSA. The CDR3 extends over 15 amino acids. V was cut by 2 bases and J by 0 bases, with 10 bases left in between. CDR3 amino acids: CASSLMGGPNYGYTF. The CDR3 DNA is TGTGCCAGCAGCTTAATGGGCGGACCTAACTATGGCTACACCTTC. The whole variable domain, remainder taken from reference TRBV7-2 and TRBJ1-2, is GAGVSQSPSNKVTEKGKDVELRCDPISGHTALYWYRQSLGQGLEFLIYFQGNSAPDKSGLPSDRFSAERTGGSVSTLTIQRTQQEDSAVYLCASSLMGGPNYGYTFGSGTRLTVV.

The V gene is TRBV7-2, the J gene TRBJ2-2; D remains ambiguous. The CDR3 is made up of 13 amino acids. Germline CDR1 reads SGHTA; CDR2 reads FQGNSA. Trimming removed 2 bases from V and 4 bases from J, with 5 bases in between. The CDR3 nucleotides read TGTGCCAGCAGCTTACTACGCACCGGGGAGCTGTTTTTT. Translated, it gives CASSLLRTGELFF.